Following are 20 T cell receptor beta chains from one sample sequenced in a study of blood T cells in healthy people across ages. A second about 7 to 11 cycle PCR used barcoded and J-beta primers. TCRdb recomputed calls from the 5' RACE reads with MiXCR, one row per CDR3 protein. The sample contains some 760,000 distinct CDR3 sequences, 20% to 25% of which appear only once. This same sample was also taken into another study, of T cells of mothers and their children.

Sequenced material: blood. The receptor set was obtained from a boy aged 5-17 years in good health.

The chain employs TRBV27 and TRBJ1-2; D ambiguous. Deletions cut 1 base from V and 8 bases from J, with 11 bases between. This CDR3 contains 13 residues. Germline V lookup: CDR1 MNHEY, CDR2 SMNVEV (reference sequence). CDR3 DNA: TGTGCCAGCAGTTTATTTTCCTACGGCGGCTACACCTTC. Translated, it gives CASSLFSYGGYTF.

This clonotype was detected only a few times. V usage is TRBV4-1 and J usage is TRBJ1-2; D is possibly TRBD1 (6 bases). This CDR3 has 14 amino acids. From germline, CDR1 is MGHRA and CDR2 YSYEKL. The V and J ends lost 1 base and 4 bases respectively, with 10 bases between them. CDR3 sequence: CASSQVQGVYGYTF. DNA of the CDR3: TGCGCCAGCAGCCAAGTACAGGGTGTCTATGGCTACACCTTC.

This clonotype was seen a few times. The rearrangement joins TRBV18 to TRBJ2-7, with D unresolved. V lost 2 bases and J lost 4, with 9 bases in between. Germline V gene lookup returns CDR1 KGHSH and CDR2 LQKENI. CDR3 length: 13 amino acids. The CDR3, as DNA: TGTGCCAGCTCACCAAGTTGGGGTTACGAGCAGTACTTC. Translating it yields CASSPSWGYEQYF.

J is TRBJ2-5 and V is TRBV9; TRBD1 matches at 7 bases. The better agreement between TRBJ2-7 and the DNA end casts doubt on the J call. Germline CDR1 and CDR2: SGDLS and YYNGEE. The CDR3 has 15 residues. The CDR3 region has the DNA TGTGCCAGCAGCGTAGAGACAGGGAGCTCCTACGAGCAGTACTTC. Its protein is CASSVETGSSYEQYF.

The genes are TRBV12-3 or TRBV12-4 and TRBJ2-1; 9 nucleotides align to TRBD2. This CDR3 contains 14 residues. After removal of 7 bases from V and 15 bases from J, the junction contained 16 bases not matched to a gene. The CDR3 nucleotides read TGTGCCAGCAACATGGGGGCGGGAGGGCCTTTATTGTTCTTC. As protein: CASNMGAGGPLLFF.

This clonotype was found a few times. The rearrangement joins TRBV5-1 to TRBJ2-6, with a possible D match to TRBD1 (7 bases). V lost 2 bases to trimming and J lost 2 bases, with 20 bases between them. The CDR3 contains 19 residues. Germline V lookup: CDR1 SGHRS, CDR2 YFSETQ. The CDR3 DNA reads as TGCGCCAGCAGCTTAGGGTTGGACAGGAGGGTCGCTGGGGCCAACGTCCTGACTTTC. As protein: CASSLGLDRRVAGANVLTF.

The sample holds a few counts of this clonotype. V gene TRBV7-2 combines with J gene TRBJ2-7; D remains ambiguous. CDR3 length: 13 amino acids. Trimming removed 0 bases at V and 4 bases at J, with 7 bases between. CDR1 SGHTA and CDR2 FQGNSA come from the germline V gene. The CDR3 nucleotides are TGTGCCAGCAGCTTAGCGGAAATGTACGAGCAGTACTTC. Its protein product is CASSLAEMYEQYF.

The chain is built from TRBV3-1 and TRBJ2-5; 11 nucleotides agree with TRBD1. CDR1 is LGHDT and CDR2 is YNNKEL in the germline V gene (reference sequence). This CDR3 contains 15 residues. With V trimmed by 0 bases and J by 6 bases, 3 bases remained unmatched. The CDR3 region has the DNA TGTGCCAGCAGCCAAGATGGACAGGGGGCACAGACCCAGTACTTC. Protein: CASSQDGQGAQTQYF.

Here the CDR3 DNA reads TGTGCCAGCAGCAAAACCGGACACCTTGGCGACACCGGGGAGCTGTTTTTT. Amino acids: CASSKTGHLGDTGELFF. The chain links TRBV21-1 to TRBJ2-2; the table's D gene call, TRBD1, was not cross checked with the DNA. TRBV21-1 is recorded as a pseudogene. The CDR3 has 17 residues.

This clonotype was recorded a few times. The chain links TRBV3-1 to TRBJ1-1; D is perhaps TRBD1 (6 bases). This CDR3 comprises 15 residues. Germline CDR1 and CDR2: LGHDT and YNNKEL (reference sequence). Trimming pared 3 bases from V and 0 bases from J, leaving 11 bases between. The DNA for the CDR3 is TGTGCCAGCAGCCAGGAGGGACAAATGAACACTGAAGCTTTCTTT. It yields the protein CASSQEGQMNTEAFF.

This sequence joins TRBV7-8 and TRBJ2-5; D is perhaps TRBD1 or TRBD2 (5 bases each). The CDR3 runs 15 residues. CDR1 SGHVS and CDR2 FQNEAQ come from the germline V gene. Between the trimmed V and J ends, which lost 5 bases and 0 bases, there was a span of 13 bases. The CDR3 here is CASSRKGRDQETQYF. The CDR3 bases are TGTGCCAGCAGCAGAAAGGGACGGGACCAAGAGACCCAGTACTTC.

This clonotype occurred a few times. The chain links TRBV3-1 to TRBJ2-5, with D unclear. In germline, CDR1 is LGHDT, CDR2 YNNKEL (reference sequence). There are 12 residues in the CDR3. V was cut by 5 bases and J by 7 bases, with 11 bases left in between. The CDR3 DNA reads as TGTGCCAGCAGCGGGAAAGGATGGACCCAGTACTTC. It is translated as CASSGKGWTQYF.

The V and J genes are TRBV29-1 and TRBJ1-4, with a possible D match to TRBD1 (5 bases). The CDR3 is 18 amino acids. The ends were cut back, 3 bases at V and 8 bases at J, with 28 bases in the middle. Germline CDR1 reads SQVTM; CDR2 reads ANQGSEA. CDR3 nucleotide sequence: TGCAGCGTTGAGACTAACCCAGGGCTGTCTCCCCGTGGAGAAAAACTGTTTTTT. Amino acids: CSVETNPGLSPRGEKLFF.

At least ten counts were recorded for this clonotype. The chain joins TRBV6-5 to TRBJ2-7, with 7 nucleotides matching TRBD1. Trimming at V came to 0 bases and at J to 2 bases, leaving 1 base not matched to a gene. This CDR3 has 14 amino acids. Germline assignment: CDR1 MNHEY and CDR2 SVGAGI. The CDR3 loop reads CASSYSTGAYEQYF. The DNA of the CDR3 is TGTGCCAGCAGTTACTCTACAGGGGCCTACGAGCAGTACTTC.

The rearrangement joins TRBV24-1 to TRBJ1-2; 12 nucleotides line up with TRBD1. Germline V lookup: CDR1 KGHDR, CDR2 SFDVKD. V lost 3 bases to trimming and J lost 7 bases; unmatched junction nucleotides: 5. This CDR3 comprises 15 residues. This CDR3 reads CATSDPGQGAGGYTF. CDR3 DNA: TGTGCCACCAGTGATCCGGGACAGGGGGCCGGTGGCTACACCTTC.

Comment on this clonotype: One junction end does not reproduce the germline sequence, and a read error may be involved. This chain connects TRBV7-2 to TRBJ1-2; TRBD1 matches at 9 bases. The CDR3 covers 16 residues. The germline CDR1 and CDR2 sequences are SGHTA and FQGNSA. The DNA of the CDR3 is TGTGCCCGCAGCTTAGTAGGGACAGGGATTCTCTATGGCTACACCTTC. This codes for CARSLVGTGILYGYTF.

The chain joins TRBV29-1 to TRBJ2-1; D is perhaps TRBD2 (6 bases). V was clipped by 5 bases and J by 3 bases, with 11 bases between them. Germline CDR1 reads SQVTM; CDR2 reads ANQGSEA. The CDR3 runs 13 residues. In DNA form, the CDR3 reads TGCAGCGTTACAGCGGGCTTCTACAATGAGCAGTTCTTC. Translating gives CSVTAGFYNEQFF.

The V and J genes are TRBV14 and TRBJ2-5; TRBD2 might be the D (6 bases). CDR1 is SGHDN and CDR2 is FVKESK in the germline V gene. Trimming left V 4 bases short and J 5 bases short, with 14 bases between. The CDR3 is 14 amino acids. CDR3 in amino acids: CASSRLDRGETQYF. The CDR3 bases are TGTGCCAGCAGCCGACTAGATCGGGGGGAGACCCAGTACTTC. Full variable domain (rest looked up from reference TRBV14 and TRBJ2-5): EAGVTQFPSHSVIEKGQTVTLRCDPISGHDNLYWYRRVMGKEIKFLLHFVKESKQDESGMPNNRFLAERTGGTYSTLKVQPAELEDSGVYFCASSRLDRGETQYFGPGTRLLVL.

This rearrangement joins TRBV5-1 to TRBJ2-5, with D perhaps assigned TRBD1 or TRBD2 (6 bases each). V was clipped by 4 bases and J by 2 bases, with 15 bases between them. Germline V gene lookup returns CDR1 SGHRS and CDR2 YFSETQ. This CDR3 has 15 residues. The CDR3 region has the DNA TGCGCCAGCAGCCAGAGCAGGGGACTTCAAGAGACCCAGTACTTC. Translated: CASSQSRGLQETQYF.

This clonotype was observed a few times. This chain joins TRBV20-1 and TRBJ2-1; perhaps TRBD2 as D (7 bases). V was trimmed by 7 bases and J by 3 bases, leaving 22 bases between them. This CDR3 has 16 residues. CDR1 and CDR2 (germline): DFQATT, SNEGSKA (reference sequence). CDR3 sequence (DNA): TGCAGTGGGGAGGGGGGGGGCAATAGCCTCTACAATGAGCAGTTCTTC. Translation: CSGEGGGNSLYNEQFF.